Included here is one TCR beta chain sequence, with context. Its matching antigen is unknown. The CDR3 contains 11 residues. The ends were cut back, 4 bases at V and 0 bases at J, with 3 bases in the middle. The germline gives CDR1 SQVTM, CDR2 ANQGSEA. TCRdb recomputed calls from the 5' RACE reads with MiXCR, one row per CDR3 protein. The data hold about 630,000 distinct CDR3 sequences, with around an eighth observed a single time. The entry originates in a study of T cells after yellow fever vaccination. Study in general: SMART-Seq v4 Ultra Low Input handled preparation of low-cell-number fractions. Study-wide points: Post-booster reappearance was seen for most primary-vaccination clones (96% CD4, 80% to 90% CD8). The CD4 and CD8 compartments had a small share of their clonotypes in common.

The chain is built from TRBV29-1 and TRBJ1-1; no clear D gene. This material consisted of PBMCs, taken on the day of the yellow fever booster vaccination. The TCR comes from a man aged 25-40 years who received the YFV17D yellow fever vaccine. The CDR3, as DNA: TGCAGCGTTGGTATGAACACTGAAGCTTTCTTT. It encodes CSVGMNTEAFF.